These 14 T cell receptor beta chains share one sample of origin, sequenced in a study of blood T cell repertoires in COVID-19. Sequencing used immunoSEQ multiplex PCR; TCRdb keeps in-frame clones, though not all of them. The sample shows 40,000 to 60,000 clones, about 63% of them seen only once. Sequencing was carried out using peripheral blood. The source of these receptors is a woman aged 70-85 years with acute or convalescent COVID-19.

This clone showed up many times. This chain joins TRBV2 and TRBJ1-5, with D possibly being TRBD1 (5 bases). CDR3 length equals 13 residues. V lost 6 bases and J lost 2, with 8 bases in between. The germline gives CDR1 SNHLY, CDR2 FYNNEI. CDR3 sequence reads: CASSREGNQPQHF. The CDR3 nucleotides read TGTGCCAGCAGCAGGGAGGGCAATCAGCCCCAGCATTTT.

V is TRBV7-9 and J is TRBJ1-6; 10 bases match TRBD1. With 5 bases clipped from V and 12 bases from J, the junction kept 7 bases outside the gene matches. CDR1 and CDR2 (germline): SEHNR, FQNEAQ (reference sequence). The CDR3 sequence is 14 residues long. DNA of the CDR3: TGTGCCAGCAGCACCGGGACAGGGGTGAAACCCCTCCACTTT. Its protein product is CASSTGTGVKPLHF.

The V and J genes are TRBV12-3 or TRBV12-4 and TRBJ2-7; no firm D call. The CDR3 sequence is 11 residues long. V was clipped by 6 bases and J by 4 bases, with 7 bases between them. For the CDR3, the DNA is TGTGCCAGCAGCCCCAAATACGAGCAGTACTTC. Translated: CASSPKYEQYF.

The CDR3 loop reads CASRSAGEYTGELFF. CDR3 nucleotide sequence: TGTGCCAGCAGGTCAGCGGGAGAGTACACCGGGGAGCTGTTTTTT. The chain combines TRBV28 with TRBJ2-2; 8 positions agree with TRBD2. The germline V gene encodes CDR1 MDHEN and CDR2 SYDVKM. The CDR3 runs to 15 residues. Unmatched junction bases numbered 6, after V lost 6 bases and J lost 3 bases.

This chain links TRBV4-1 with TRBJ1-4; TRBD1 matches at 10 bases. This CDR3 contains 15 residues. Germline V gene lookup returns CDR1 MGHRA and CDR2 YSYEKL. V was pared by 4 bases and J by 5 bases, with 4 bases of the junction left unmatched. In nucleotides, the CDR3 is TGCGCCAGCAGCCTTTCGGGACAGGGGAATGAAAAACTGTTTTTT. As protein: CASSLSGQGNEKLFF.

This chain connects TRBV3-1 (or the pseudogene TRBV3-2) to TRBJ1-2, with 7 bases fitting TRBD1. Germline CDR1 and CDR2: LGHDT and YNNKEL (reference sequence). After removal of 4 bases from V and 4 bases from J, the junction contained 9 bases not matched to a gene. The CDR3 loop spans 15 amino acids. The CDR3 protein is CASSLSTGMGYGYTF. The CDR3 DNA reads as TGTGCCAGCAGCCTATCGACAGGGATGGGCTATGGCTACACCTTC.

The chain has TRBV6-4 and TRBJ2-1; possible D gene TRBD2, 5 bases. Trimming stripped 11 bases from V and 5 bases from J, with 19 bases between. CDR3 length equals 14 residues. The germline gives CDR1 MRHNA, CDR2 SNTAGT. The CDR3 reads CAASRDYTNNEQFF. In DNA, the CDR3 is TGTGCCGCCTCACGAGACTATACCAACAATGAGCAGTTCTTC.

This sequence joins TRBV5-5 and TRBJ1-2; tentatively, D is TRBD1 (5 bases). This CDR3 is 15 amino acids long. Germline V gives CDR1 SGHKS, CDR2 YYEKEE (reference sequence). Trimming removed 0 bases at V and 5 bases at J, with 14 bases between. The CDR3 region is CASSLGTNDLYGYTF. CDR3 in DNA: TGTGCCAGCAGCTTGGGGACAAACGATTTATATGGCTACACCTTC. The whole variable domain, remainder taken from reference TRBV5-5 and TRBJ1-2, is DAGVTQSPTHLIKTRGQQVTLRCSPISGHKSVSWYQQVLGQGPQFIFQYYEKEERGRGNFPDRFSARQFPNYSSELNVNALLLGDSALYLCASSLGTNDLYGYTFGSGTRLTVV.

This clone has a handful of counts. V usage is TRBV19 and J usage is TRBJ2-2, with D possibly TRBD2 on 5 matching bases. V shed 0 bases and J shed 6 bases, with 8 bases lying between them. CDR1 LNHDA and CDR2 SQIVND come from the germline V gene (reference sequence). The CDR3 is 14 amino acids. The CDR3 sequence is CASSIDWTPGELFF. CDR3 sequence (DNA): TGTGCCAGTAGTATAGATTGGACTCCCGGGGAGCTGTTTTTT.

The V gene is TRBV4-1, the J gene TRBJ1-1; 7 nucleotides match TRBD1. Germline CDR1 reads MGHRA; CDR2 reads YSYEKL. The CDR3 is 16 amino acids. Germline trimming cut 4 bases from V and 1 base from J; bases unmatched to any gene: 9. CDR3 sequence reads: CASSPRGGDRNTEAFF. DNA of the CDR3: TGCGCCAGCAGCCCCCGAGGAGGGGACAGGAACACTGAAGCTTTCTTT.

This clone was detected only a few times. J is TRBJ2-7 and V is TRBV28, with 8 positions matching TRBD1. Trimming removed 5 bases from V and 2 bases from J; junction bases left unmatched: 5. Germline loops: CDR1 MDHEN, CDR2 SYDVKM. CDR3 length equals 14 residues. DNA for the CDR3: TGTGCCAGCAGTGCGCAGGGACAGGCCTACGAGCAGTACTTC. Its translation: CASSAQGQAYEQYF.

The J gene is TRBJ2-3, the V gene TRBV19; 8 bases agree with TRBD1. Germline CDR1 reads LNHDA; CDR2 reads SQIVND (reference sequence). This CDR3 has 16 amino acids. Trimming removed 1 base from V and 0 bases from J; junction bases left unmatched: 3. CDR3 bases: TGTGCCAGTAGTATAGGTCGGACAGGGAGCACAGATACGCAGTATTTT. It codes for CASSIGRTGSTDTQYF.

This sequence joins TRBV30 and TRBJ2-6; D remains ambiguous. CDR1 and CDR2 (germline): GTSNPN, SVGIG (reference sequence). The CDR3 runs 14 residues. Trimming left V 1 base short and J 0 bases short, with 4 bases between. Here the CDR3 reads CAWSDGSGANVLTF. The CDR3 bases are TGTGCCTGGAGTGACGGCTCTGGGGCCAACGTCCTGACTTTC.

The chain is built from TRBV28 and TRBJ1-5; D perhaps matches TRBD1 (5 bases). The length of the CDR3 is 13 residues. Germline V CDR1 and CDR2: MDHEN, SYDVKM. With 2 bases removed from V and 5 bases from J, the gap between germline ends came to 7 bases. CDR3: CASSLAGHQPQHF. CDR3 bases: TGTGCCAGCAGTTTAGCAGGGCATCAGCCCCAGCATTTT. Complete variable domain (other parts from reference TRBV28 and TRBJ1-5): DVKVTQSSRYLVKRTGEKVFLECVQDMDHENMFWYRQDPGLGLRLIYFSYDVKMKEKGDIPEGYSVSREKKERFSLILESASTNQTSMYLCASSLAGHQPQHFGDGTRLSIL.